This TCR beta chain was sequenced for a study of T cell responses to AZD1222 COVID-19 vaccine. Points from the study as a whole: With two AZD1222 doses given, Spike-specific TCR breadth and depth both rose.

As for this clone: Its matching antigen is unknown.

Measured with immunoSEQ multiplex PCR; TCRdb has only the in-frame clones, and not every one. The sample has about 66,000 clones; approximately 84% are singletons. Germline CDR1 reads LGHNA; CDR2 reads YNFKEQ. The CDR3 has 14 amino acids. Trimming removed 0 bases from V and 4 bases from J, with 9 bases in between. The chain recombines TRBV4-2 with TRBJ1-2; D is ambiguous. The specimen was peripheral blood, collected on day 0 of AZD1222 vaccination. The clonotype comes from an adult in good health. CDR3: CASSQDSGFYGYTF. For the CDR3, the DNA is TGTGCCAGCAGCCAAGACTCGGGGTTCTATGGCTACACCTTC.